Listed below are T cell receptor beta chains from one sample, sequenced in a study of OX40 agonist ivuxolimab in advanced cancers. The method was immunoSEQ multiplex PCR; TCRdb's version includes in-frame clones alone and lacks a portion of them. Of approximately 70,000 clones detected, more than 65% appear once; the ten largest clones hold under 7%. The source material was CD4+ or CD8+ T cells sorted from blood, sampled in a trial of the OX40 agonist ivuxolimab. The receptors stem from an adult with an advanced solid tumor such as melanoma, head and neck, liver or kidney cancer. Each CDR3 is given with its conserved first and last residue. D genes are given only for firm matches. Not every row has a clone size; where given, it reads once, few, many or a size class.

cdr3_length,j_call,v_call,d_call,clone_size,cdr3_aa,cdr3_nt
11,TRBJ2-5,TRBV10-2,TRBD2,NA,CASTHSAGVYF,TGCGCCAGCACCCATTCAGCGGGAGTCTACTTC
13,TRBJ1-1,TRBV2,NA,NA,CASSGTLNTEAFF,TGTGCCAGCAGCGGGACCTTGAACACTGAAGCTTTCTTT
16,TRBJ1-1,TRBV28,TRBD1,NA,CASTLRGQGRGTEAFF,TGTGCCAGCACCCTCCGGGGACAGGGGCGGGGCACTGAAGCTTTCTTT
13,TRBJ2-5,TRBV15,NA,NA,CATSRDPQETQYF,TGTGCCACCAGCAGGGACCCCCAGGAGACCCAGTACTTC
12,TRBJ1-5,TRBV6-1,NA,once,CASEDLNQPQHF,TGTGCCAGCGAAGATCTGAATCAGCCCCAGCATTTT
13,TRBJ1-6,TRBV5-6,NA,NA,CASRQGYNSPLHF,TGTGCCAGCAGGCAGGGGTATAATTCACCCCTCCACTTT
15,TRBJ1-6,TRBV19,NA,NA,CASSIDQGSDSPLHF,TGTGCCAGTAGTATCGATCAGGGGAGCGATTCACCCCTCCACTTT
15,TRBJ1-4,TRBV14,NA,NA,CASSQGGLVNEKLFF,TGTGCCAGCAGCCAAGGGGGTTTGGTTAATGAAAAACTGTTTTTT
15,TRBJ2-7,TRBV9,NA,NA,CASSVAFSGAYEQYF,TGTGCCAGCAGCGTAGCTTTTTCCGGGGCATACGAGCAGTACTTC
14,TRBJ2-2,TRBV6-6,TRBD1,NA,CASSSNRGTGELFF,TGTGCCAGCAGTTCTAACAGGGGGACCGGGGAGCTGTTTTTT
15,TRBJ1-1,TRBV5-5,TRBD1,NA,CASTRTGLMNTEAFF,TGTGCCAGCACCCGGACAGGGTTGATGAACACTGAAGCTTTCTTT
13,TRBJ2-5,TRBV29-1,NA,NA,CSVEGGPQETQYF,TGCAGCGTTGAAGGGGGGCCGCAAGAGACCCAGTACTTC
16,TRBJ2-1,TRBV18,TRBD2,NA,CASSRGLAGPQAEQFF,TGTGCCAGCTCGCGGGGACTAGCGGGACCTCAAGCTGAGCAGTTCTTC
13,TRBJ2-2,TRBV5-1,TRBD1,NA,CASLDRPAGELFF,TGCGCCAGCCTGGACAGGCCCGCCGGGGAGCTGTTTTTT
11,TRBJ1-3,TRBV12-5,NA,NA,CARYSGNTIYF,TGTGCCCGTTATTCCGGAAACACCATATATTTT
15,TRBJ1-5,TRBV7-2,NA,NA,CASSFSFLPNQPQHF,TGTGCCAGCAGCTTTTCTTTTCTGCCTAATCAGCCCCAGCATTTT
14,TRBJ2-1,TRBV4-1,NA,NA,CASSQVFGGSEQFF,TGCGCCAGCAGCCAAGTCTTTGGGGGCTCCGAGCAGTTCTTC
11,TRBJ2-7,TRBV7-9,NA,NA,CASSLGQEGNF,TGTGCCAGCAGCTTAGGGCAGGAGGGAAACTTC
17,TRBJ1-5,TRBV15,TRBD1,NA,CATSRDSLDQGGQPQHF,TGTGCCACCAGCAGAGATTCGCTCGATCAGGGGGGCCAGCCCCAGCATTTT
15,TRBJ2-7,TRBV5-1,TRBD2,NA,CASSLGGRAGSGQYF,TGCGCCAGCAGCTTGGGCGGGAGGGCCGGTTCGGGGCAGTACTTC
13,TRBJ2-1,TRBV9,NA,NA,CASTGSGHNEQFF,TGTGCCAGCACAGGGTCGGGACACAATGAGCAGTTCTTC
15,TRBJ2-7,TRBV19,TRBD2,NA,CASSKRTSGTYEQYF,TGTGCCAGTAGTAAACGGACTAGCGGAACATACGAGCAGTACTTC
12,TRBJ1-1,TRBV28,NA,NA,CASSLENTEAFF,TGTGCCAGCAGTTTGGAGAACACTGAAGCTTTCTTT
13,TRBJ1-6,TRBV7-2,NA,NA,CASSPGYNSPLHF,TGTGCCAGCAGCCCAGGGTATAATTCACCCCTCCACTTT
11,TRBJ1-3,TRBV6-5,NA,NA,CASKSRNTIYF,TGTGCCAGCAAGTCCCGTAACACCATATATTTT
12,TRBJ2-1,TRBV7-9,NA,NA,CASSRPRGEQFF,TGTGCCAGCAGCCGCCCCAGGGGTGAGCAGTTCTTC
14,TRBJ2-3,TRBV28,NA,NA,CASSLFSGTDTQYF,TGTGCCAGCAGTTTATTCTCAGGGACCGATACGCAGTATTTT
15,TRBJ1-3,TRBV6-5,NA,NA,CASSYSIRGGNTIYF,TGTGCCAGCAGTTACTCGATCAGGGGTGGAAACACCATATATTTT
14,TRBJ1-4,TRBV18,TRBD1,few,CASSPRTGDEKLFF,TGTGCCAGCTCACCACGGACAGGGGATGAAAAACTGTTTTTT
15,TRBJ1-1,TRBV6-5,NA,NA,CASSYSIRGNTEAFF,TGTGCCAGCAGTTACTCGATTAGGGGCAACACTGAAGCTTTCTTT
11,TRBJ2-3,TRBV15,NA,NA,CATRGERTQYF,TGTGCCACCAGGGGGGAGCGGACGCAGTATTTT
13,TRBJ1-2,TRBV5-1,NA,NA,CASSPRTGSGYTF,TGCGCCAGCAGTCCCCGAACAGGGTCTGGCTACACCTTC
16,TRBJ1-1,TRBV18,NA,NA,CASSPPPMGSFTEAFF,TGTGCCAGCTCACCCCCCCCGATGGGGAGCTTCACTGAAGCTTTCTTT
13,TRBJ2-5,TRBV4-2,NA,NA,CASSQDVGGTQYF,TGTGCCAGCAGCCAAGATGTGGGGGGGACCCAGTACTTC
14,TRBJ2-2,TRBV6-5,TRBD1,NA,CASNRDRAAGELFF,TGTGCCAGCAACCGGGACAGGGCGGCCGGGGAGCTGTTTTTT
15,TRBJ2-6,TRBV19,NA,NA,CASRPQGTGANVLTF,TGTGCCAGTAGGCCGCAAGGGACCGGGGCCAACGTCCTGACTTTC
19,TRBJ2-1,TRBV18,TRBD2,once,CASSPPGLAGGSSYNEQFF,TGTGCCAGCTCACCCCCGGGACTAGCGGGGGGGAGCTCCTACAATGAGCAGTTCTTC
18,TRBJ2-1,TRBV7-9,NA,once,CASSLASFGGLGSNEQFF,TGTGCCAGCAGCTTAGCATCTTTTGGGGGCCTAGGTTCCAATGAGCAGTTCTTC
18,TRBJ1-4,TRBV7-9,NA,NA,CASSLTGQILATNEKLFF,TGTGCCAGCAGCTTAACCGGACAGATACTTGCAACTAATGAAAAACTGTTTTTT
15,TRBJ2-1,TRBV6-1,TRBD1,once,CASKRWQGDYNEQFF,TGTGCCAGTAAGAGGTGGCAGGGGGATTACAATGAGCAGTTCTTC
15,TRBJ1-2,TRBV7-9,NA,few,CASSALTGASYGYTF,TGTGCCAGCAGCGCATTGACAGGTGCAAGCTATGGCTACACCTTC
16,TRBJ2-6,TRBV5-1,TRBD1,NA,CASGQGTNSRANVLTF,TGCGCCAGCGGACAGGGGACCAACTCTCGGGCCAACGTCCTGACTTTC
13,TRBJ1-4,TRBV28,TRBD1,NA,CATRGQGGEKLFF,TGTGCCACCCGAGGACAGGGGGGAGAAAAACTGTTTTTT
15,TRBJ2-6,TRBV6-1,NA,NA,CASSEAGSGANVLTF,TGTGCCAGCAGTGAGGCGGGCTCTGGGGCCAACGTCCTGACTTTC
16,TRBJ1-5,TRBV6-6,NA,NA,CASSYSTGDTNQPQHF,TGTGCCAGCAGTTACTCAACGGGGGACACAAATCAGCCCCAGCATTTT
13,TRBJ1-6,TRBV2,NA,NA,CASSEPGNSPLHF,TGTGCCAGCAGTGAACCCGGAAATTCACCCCTCCACTTT
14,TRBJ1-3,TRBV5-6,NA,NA,CASSLTGFGNTIYF,TGTGCCAGCAGCCTGACAGGATTCGGAAACACCATATATTTT
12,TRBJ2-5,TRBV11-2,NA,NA,CASSLLVETQYF,TGTGCCAGCAGCTTATTGGTGGAGACCCAGTACTTC
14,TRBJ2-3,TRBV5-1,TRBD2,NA,CASRLSGGRDTQYF,TGCGCCAGCAGGTTGAGCGGGGGGAGGGATACGCAGTATTTT
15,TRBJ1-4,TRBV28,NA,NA,CASSTSGVLNEKLFF,TGTGCCAGCAGTACCTCAGGGGTGCTAAATGAAAAACTGTTTTTT
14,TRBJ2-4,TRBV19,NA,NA,CASSSPGAKNIQYF,TGTGCCAGTAGTTCCCCGGGGGCGAAAAACATTCAGTACTTC
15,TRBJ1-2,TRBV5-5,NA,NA,CASSLAGWGMVGYTF,TGTGCCAGCAGCTTGGCGGGATGGGGAATGGTCGGCTACACCTTC
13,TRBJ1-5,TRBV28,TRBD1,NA,CASSGQGGQPQHF,TGTGCCAGCAGTGGACAGGGCGGACAGCCCCAGCATTTT
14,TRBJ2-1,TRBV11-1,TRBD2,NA,CASSSGLAGLEQFF,TGTGCCAGCAGCTCAGGACTAGCGGGACTAGAGCAGTTCTTC
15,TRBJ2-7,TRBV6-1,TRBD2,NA,CASSEASGTGHEQYF,TGTGCCAGCAGTGAAGCTAGCGGGACTGGCCACGAGCAGTACTTC
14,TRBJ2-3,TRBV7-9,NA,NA,CASSLSSSTDTQYF,TGTGCCAGCAGCTTGAGCTCAAGCACAGATACGCAGTATTTT
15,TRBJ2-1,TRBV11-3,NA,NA,CASSLDRGSYNEQFF,TGTGCCAGCAGCTTAGACCGGGGATCCTACAATGAGCAGTTCTTC